These 23 T cell receptor beta chains share one sample of origin, sequenced in a study of blood T cell repertoires in COVID-19 (dated by TCRdb to the early 2020s). Libraries were constructed by the immunoSEQ multiplex PCR assay. TCRdb holds this immuneACCESS table with in-frame rearrangements only. Some clones are missing; in checked studies, unresolved V genes explain under half, and the rest has no known cause. Counted in this sample were 150,000 to 200,000 clones; 60% to 80% of them appeared once. 15% to 20% of the sample goes to the ten largest clones. Material for sequencing was PBMCs or T cells enriched from blood (not recorded which). Receptor source: a woman between 50 and 59 years old who had recovered from COVID-19.

This clone has only a few counts. The chain links TRBV18 to TRBJ2-3; 16 bases are shared with TRBD2. Germline V gene sequence: CDR1 KGHSH, CDR2 LQKENI. J gave up 4 bases and V 2 bases, and 3 bases lay outside the gene matches. The CDR3 covers 17 residues. Here the CDR3 reads CASSPRGLAGGPDTQYF. CDR3 sequence (DNA): TGTGCCAGCTCACCAAGGGGACTAGCGGGAGGGCCAGATACGCAGTATTTT.

The chain employs TRBV5-5 and TRBJ2-2, with 12 nucleotides matching TRBD2. Germline V gene lookup returns CDR1 SGHKS and CDR2 YYEKEE (reference sequence). The CDR3 is made up of 16 amino acids. The J segment lost 7 bases and the V segment lost 5 bases, leaving 9 bases of the junction unmatched. CDR3 in DNA: TGTGCCAGCAGGTTGACTAGCGGGAGTATAGTCGGGGAGCTGTTTTTT. The encoded protein is CASRLTSGSIVGELFF.

DNA of the CDR3: TGTGCCACTCATCGAGGGGAGGTCAATGAGCAGTTCTTC. Its translation: CATHRGEVNEQFF. The J gene is TRBJ2-1, the V gene TRBV5-6; tentatively, D is TRBD2 (6 bases). Germline V gives CDR1 SGHDT, CDR2 YYEEEE. The CDR3 is 13 amino acids. V was cut by 9 bases and J by 6 bases, with 16 bases left in between. Filled out from reference TRBV5-6 and TRBJ2-1, the complete variable domain reads DAGVTQSPTHLIKTRGQQVTLRCSPKSGHDTVSWYQQALGQGPQFIFQYYEEEERQRGNFPDRFSGHQFPNYSSELNVNALLLGDSALYLCATHRGEVNEQFFGPGTRLTVL.

This chain joins TRBV6-5 and TRBJ1-5, with D perhaps TRBD1 (6 bases). Looked up from germline, CDR1 is MNHEY and CDR2 is SVGAGI. This CDR3 contains 15 residues. The V end lost 6 bases, the J end lost 4 bases, and 16 bases lay between the germline ends. CDR3 in amino acids: CASSPTGSGNQPQHF. In DNA form, the CDR3 reads TGTGCCAGCAGCCCCACAGGGTCTGGAAATCAGCCCCAGCATTTT.

This chain joins TRBV5-1 and TRBJ2-2; TRBD1 matches at 7 bases. Germline V gives CDR1 SGHRS, CDR2 YFSETQ. After removal of 0 bases from V and 6 bases from J, the junction contained 5 bases not matched to a gene. There are 15 residues in the CDR3. The CDR3 nucleotides are TGCGCCAGCAGCTTGGTGGGCACAGGGGCCGGGGAGCTGTTTTTT. The encoded protein is CASSLVGTGAGELFF. Full variable domain (missing parts from reference TRBV5-1 and TRBJ2-2): KAGVTQTPRYLIKTRGQQVTLSCSPISGHRSVSWYQQTPGQGLQFLFEYFSETQRNKGNFPGRFSGRQFSNSRSEMNVSTLELGDSALYLCASSLVGTGAGELFFGEGSRLTVL.

The rearrangement joins TRBV19 to TRBJ2-4; D perhaps matches TRBD1 (6 bases). The CDR3 loop spans 14 amino acids. V lost 5 bases to trimming and J lost 2 bases, with 10 bases between them. CDR1 LNHDA and CDR2 SQIVND come from the germline V gene (reference sequence). For the CDR3, the DNA is TGTGCCAGTAGTGGCAGGGGTACCAAAAACATTCAGTACTTC. Protein: CASSGRGTKNIQYF.

The chain couples TRBV4-3 to TRBJ2-7, with 7 bases aligning to TRBD1. Trimming cost V 3 bases and J 3 bases; bases outside gene matches: 11. Germline CDR1 and CDR2: LGHNA and YSLEER. The CDR3 length is 16 residues. CDR3: CASSQGRTGLLYEQYF. In nucleotides, the CDR3 is TGCGCCAGCAGCCAGGGTAGGACAGGCCTCCTCTACGAGCAGTACTTC.

V and J are TRBV5-5 and TRBJ2-3; D might be TRBD2 (6 bases). This CDR3 has 15 amino acids. The germline V and J ends were trimmed by 3 bases and 2 bases, with 13 bases remaining between them. CDR1 and CDR2 from the germline V gene are SGHKS and YYEKEE (reference sequence). The DNA of the CDR3 is TGTGCCAGCAGCTCCCGTCGGGAGATCACAGATACGCAGTATTTT. Its protein is CASSSRREITDTQYF. Using reference TRBV5-5 and TRBJ2-3 for the parts outside the CDR3, the full variable domain is DAGVTQSPTHLIKTRGQQVTLRCSPISGHKSVSWYQQVLGQGPQFIFQYYEKEERGRGNFPDRFSARQFPNYSSELNVNALLLGDSALYLCASSSRREITDTQYFGPGTRLTVL.

In nucleotides, the CDR3 is TGCAGCGTTGAACTGGACAGGGTGGGGCAGTACTTC. Translation gives CSVELDRVGQYF. The rearrangement links TRBV29-1 to TRBJ2-7; 8 bases line up with TRBD1. The ends lost 2 bases at V and 9 bases at J; junction bases unmatched: 6. Germline loops: CDR1 SQVTM, CDR2 ANQGSEA. The CDR3 covers 12 residues.

This chain connects TRBV2 to TRBJ1-3; no firm D call. From germline, CDR1 is SNHLY and CDR2 FYNNEI. CDR3 length: 16 amino acids. The V end lost 0 bases, the J end lost 0 bases, and 9 bases lay between the germline ends. The CDR3: CASSEAAVLSGNTIYF. DNA of the CDR3: TGTGCCAGCAGTGAAGCGGCCGTCCTCTCTGGAAACACCATATATTTT.

The gene calls are TRBV24-1 and TRBJ1-2, with D possibly being TRBD1 (6 bases). Germline CDR1 reads KGHDR; CDR2 reads SFDVKD. V lost 3 bases and J lost 4, with 11 bases in between. The CDR3 consists of 14 residues. CDR3 in DNA: TGTGCCACCAGTGATCCCCAGGACAGCTATGGCTACACCTTC. Its protein product is CATSDPQDSYGYTF.

V and J are TRBV19 and TRBJ1-1; 7 nucleotides line up with TRBD1. The V and J ends lost 4 bases and 3 bases, in that order; junction bases with no gene match: 2. This CDR3 is built from 13 residues. Germline values: CDR1 LNHDA, CDR2 SQIVND (reference sequence). CDR3 in amino acids: CASSSQGDTEAFF. DNA for the CDR3: TGTGCCAGTAGTAGCCAGGGGGACACTGAAGCTTTCTTT.

The V call is TRBV27, the J call TRBJ1-2; unclear D gene. Germline-derived CDR1 and CDR2 are MNHEY and SMNVEV (reference sequence). This CDR3 has 13 residues. Trimming cost V 5 bases and J 3 bases, with 10 bases left between them. CDR3 region: CASSPVMDYGYTF. The CDR3 DNA reads as TGTGCCAGCAGTCCAGTCATGGACTATGGCTACACCTTC.

The chain recombines TRBV4-1 with TRBJ2-1, with TRBD2 identical over 9 bases. V shed 4 bases and J 12 bases; nucleotides not matched to a gene: 31. The CDR3 runs to 21 residues. Germline CDR1 and CDR2: MGHRA and YSYEKL. The CDR3 nucleotides read TGCGCCAGCAGCCCTGGACAGTTTAGGCTAGCGGGGCCGACTGACTACTGGGTGCAGTTCTTC. It codes for CASSPGQFRLAGPTDYWVQFF.

The chain carries TRBV4-3 and TRBJ1-3; 9 bases are shared with TRBD1. Germline CDR1 reads LGHNA; CDR2 reads YSLEER. V lost 1 base to trimming and J lost 3 bases; unmatched junction nucleotides: 7. This CDR3 region has 17 residues. Written as DNA, the CDR3 is TGCGCCAGCAGCCAAGGAACGACAGGGGGTTATGGAAACACCATATATTTT. Its translation is CASSQGTTGGYGNTIYF.

V and J are TRBV5-1 and TRBJ1-2; no clear D. The CDR3 length is 13 residues. Deletions cut 2 bases from V and 4 bases from J, with 9 bases between. Germline V CDR1 and CDR2: SGHRS, YFSETQ. CDR3 residues: CASSFLAAYGYTF. The CDR3 bases are TGCGCCAGCAGCTTTCTGGCGGCCTATGGCTACACCTTC.

The rearrangement links TRBV6-5 to TRBJ2-1; tentative D call: TRBD1 (5 bases). Germline V gene sequence: CDR1 MNHEY, CDR2 SVGAGI. The V end lost 6 bases, the J end lost 4 bases, and 10 bases lay between the germline ends. This CDR3 contains 13 residues. The chain's CDR3 is CASSRQLYNEQFF. In DNA form, the CDR3 reads TGTGCCAGCAGCAGACAGTTATACAATGAGCAGTTCTTC.

V is TRBV4-3 and J is TRBJ2-1; 10 bases are a match to TRBD2. The CDR3 loop spans 16 amino acids. Germline values: CDR1 LGHNA, CDR2 YSLEER. The V gene end was trimmed by 2 bases and the J gene end by 6 bases; junction bases not matched to a gene: 7. This CDR3 is CASSQKLAGFRNEQFF. CDR3 in DNA: TGCGCCAGCAGCCAAAAACTAGCGGGATTTCGCAATGAGCAGTTCTTC.

This clone was observed a few times. The chain has TRBV5-4 and TRBJ2-1; D perhaps matches TRBD1 (6 bases). The CDR3 is made up of 14 amino acids. The V gene lost 4 bases and the J gene lost 3 bases, with 11 bases spanning the gap. Germline V lookup: CDR1 SGHNT, CDR2 YYREEE (reference sequence). The CDR3 DNA reads as TGTGCCAGCAGCCCGACAGGTTTCTACAATGAGCAGTTCTTC. Residues: CASSPTGFYNEQFF.

The chain has TRBV28 and TRBJ2-1, with 12 positions matching TRBD2. The CDR3 is made up of 15 amino acids. After removal of 6 bases from V and 4 bases from J, the junction contained 4 bases not matched to a gene. Germline values: CDR1 MDHEN, CDR2 SYDVKM. The CDR3 reads CASRQTSGSYNEQFF. The CDR3 DNA sequence: TGTGCCAGCAGGCAGACTAGCGGGAGTTACAATGAGCAGTTCTTC.

The J gene is TRBJ2-7, the V gene TRBV5-1, with D maybe TRBD1 (5 bases). CDR3 length: 15 amino acids. Germline-derived CDR1 and CDR2 are SGHRS and YFSETQ. V was trimmed by 4 bases and J by 3 bases, leaving 17 bases between them. CDR3 in amino acids: CASSRDIDRIYEQYF. The CDR3 region has the DNA TGCGCCAGCAGCCGTGACATTGACAGAATCTACGAGCAGTACTTC. Full variable domain (missing parts from reference TRBV5-1 and TRBJ2-7): KAGVTQTPRYLIKTRGQQVTLSCSPISGHRSVSWYQQTPGQGLQFLFEYFSETQRNKGNFPGRFSGRQFSNSRSEMNVSTLELGDSALYLCASSRDIDRIYEQYFGPGTRLTVT.

V gene TRBV5-1 combines with J gene TRBJ1-3; 8 bases fit TRBD1. After removal of 5 bases from V and 2 bases from J, the junction contained 6 bases not matched to a gene. The CDR3 totals 15 residues. Germline V CDR1 and CDR2: SGHRS, YFSETQ. The CDR3 is CASRAGTGAGNTIYF. In DNA form, the CDR3 reads TGCGCCAGCAGGGCCGGGACAGGAGCTGGAAACACCATATATTTT.

This rearrangement joins TRBV4-1 to TRBJ1-6; D is undetermined. CDR1 and CDR2 (germline): MGHRA, YSYEKL. CDR3 size: 16 residues. V was clipped by 0 bases and J by 5 bases, with 11 bases between them. CDR3 sequence: CASSQDPLVNNSPLHF. For the CDR3, the DNA is TGCGCCAGCAGCCAAGATCCGCTAGTCAATAATTCACCCCTCCACTTT.